The 22 T cell receptor beta chains reported below all come from one sample, sequenced in a study of blood T cell repertoires in COVID-19. Sequencing was performed with immunoSEQ multiplex PCR; in TCRdb, only in-frame clones are kept and a portion is missing. The repertoire holds roughly 190,000 clones, with more than 70% as singletons. Sequencing was performed on peripheral blood. All receptors derive from a woman aged 60 to 75 with acute or convalescent COVID-19.

The chain uses TRBV30 and TRBJ1-2, with D uncertain. Germline V gene lookup returns CDR1 GTSNPN and CDR2 SVGIG (reference sequence). The CDR3 loop spans 13 amino acids. Trimming took 1 base from V and 4 from J, leaving 10 bases between them. The CDR3 here is CAWSGRYPYGYTF. DNA of the CDR3: TGTGCCTGGAGTGGCAGGTACCCCTATGGCTACACCTTC.

This clone was detected once. This chain uses TRBV27 with TRBJ2-7; 12 bases are shared with TRBD2. The V gene's germline CDR1 is MNHEY and CDR2 SMNVEV (reference sequence). The CDR3 spans 15 residues. After removal of 5 bases from V and 5 bases from J, the junction contained 7 bases not matched to a gene. CDR3 protein: CASSPSTSGRNEQYF. Here the CDR3 DNA reads TGTGCCAGCAGTCCCTCAACTAGCGGGAGGAACGAGCAGTACTTC.

This clone turned up a few times. This chain connects TRBV19 to TRBJ2-3, with 7 bases identical to TRBD2. The CDR3 loop spans 15 amino acids. Germline loops: CDR1 LNHDA, CDR2 SQIVND (reference sequence). Unmatched junction bases numbered 16, after V lost 8 bases and J lost 8 bases. In nucleotides, the CDR3 is TGTGCCAGTTCCCAGGGACTACCCGAGCTGGGTACGCAGTATTTT. Translated: CASSQGLPELGTQYF. Drawing the rest from reference TRBV19 and TRBJ2-3, the complete variable domain is DGGITQSPKYLFRKEGQNVTLSCEQNLNHDAMYWYRQDPGQGLRLIYYSQIVNDFQKGDIAEGYSVSREKKESFPLTVTSAQKNPTAFYLCASSQGLPELGTQYFGPGTRLTVL.

The rearrangement links TRBV5-4 to TRBJ1-6; the match to TRBD1 covers 9 bases. The length of the CDR3 is 15 residues. V gave up 5 bases and J gave up 10 bases; unmatched junction bases: 10. Germline V lookup: CDR1 SGHNT, CDR2 YYREEE (reference sequence). CDR3 DNA: TGTGCCAGCAGGGGCGGGGGACAGGGAGAATCACCCCTCCACTTT. Its translation: CASRGGGQGESPLHF.

The chain employs TRBV2 and TRBJ1-1, with 8 positions matching TRBD1. V gave up 6 bases and J gave up 3 bases; unmatched junction bases: 6. The length of the CDR3 is 14 residues. CDR1 and CDR2 from the germline V gene are SNHLY and FYNNEI. The CDR3 bases are TGTGCCAGCAGCCTCAGGGGGCGGGACACTGAAGCTTTCTTT. It is translated as CASSLRGRDTEAFF.

The count of this clone is one. As DNA, the CDR3 is TGCGCCAGCAGCCAGGTCCCGCAGGGGAATCAGCCCCAGCATTTT. Translated, it gives CASSQVPQGNQPQHF. The rearrangement joins TRBV4-1 to TRBJ1-5; a possible D gene is TRBD1 (6 bases). The CDR3 has 15 residues. Per the germline V gene, CDR1 is MGHRA and CDR2 is YSYEKL. V shed 3 bases and J shed 4 bases, with 13 bases lying between them.

The rearrangement links TRBV7-2 to TRBJ1-3, with 8 bases matching TRBD1. Germline-derived CDR1 and CDR2 are SGHTA and FQGNSA. V trimming: 5 bases; J trimming: 3 bases; junction bases outside the gene matches: 6. The CDR3 totals 15 residues. As DNA, the CDR3 is TGTGCCAGCAGCCCAGAGACAGGGGTTGGAAACACCATATATTTT. It codes for CASSPETGVGNTIYF.

The V call is TRBV10-3, the J call TRBJ2-1; TRBD2 aligns across 10 bases. The CDR3 is 15 amino acids. V lost 6 bases and J lost 7; bases outside the gene matches: 9. CDR1 and CDR2 (germline): ENHRY, SYGVKD. The CDR3, as DNA: TGTGCCATCAGGGATCTAGCGGGAGCGCCAAATGAGCAGTTCTTC. Translated: CAIRDLAGAPNEQFF.

The chain carries TRBV10-2 and TRBJ2-7; no reliable D call. CDR1 is WSHSY, CDR2 SAAADI, per germline. Trimming stripped 8 bases from V and 0 bases from J, with 14 bases between. The CDR3 contains 14 residues. The CDR3 DNA reads TGCGCCAGCCGAAGTCGAATGAGCTCCTACGAGCAGTACGTC. This encodes CASRSRMSSYEQYV.

This chain connects TRBV14 to TRBJ1-3; D unclear. The V and J ends lost 2 bases and 1 base respectively, with 9 bases between them. Germline CDR1 SGHDN, CDR2 FVKESK. The CDR3 has 15 residues. The DNA for the CDR3 is TGTGCCAGCAGCCAACAGGCCCGGTCTGGAAACACCATATATTTT. As protein: CASSQQARSGNTIYF. Looking up the rest from reference TRBV14 and TRBJ1-3 gives the full variable domain: EAGVTQFPSHSVIEKGQTVTLRCDPISGHDNLYWYRRVMGKEIKFLLHFVKESKQDESGMPNNRFLAERTGGTYSTLKVQPAELEDSGVYFCASSQQARSGNTIYFGEGSWLTVV.

Regarding this clone: At the DNA level, this CDR3 is encoded by other sequences in the same sample as well. This chain joins TRBV7-3 and TRBJ2-3; 9 bases agree with TRBD2. The germline gives CDR1 SGHTA, CDR2 FQGTGA. V lost 2 bases to trimming and J lost 5 bases; unmatched junction nucleotides: 5. CDR3 size: 15 residues. In DNA, the CDR3 is TGTGCCAGCAGCTTAGCGGGAGGGTCGGTAGATACGCAGTATTTT. Protein: CASSLAGGSVDTQYF.

This chain uses TRBV27 with TRBJ2-5, with D possibly matching TRBD2 (5 bases). CDR1 is MNHEY and CDR2 is SMNVEV in the germline V gene (reference sequence). V was pared by 5 bases and J by 4 bases, with 11 bases between. There are 13 residues in the CDR3. CDR3 DNA: TGTGCCAGCAGTCCCCGGGAAGGAGAGACCCAGTACTTC. Translating it yields CASSPREGETQYF.

CDR3 residues: CASSLGTTNTEAFF. CDR3 sequence (DNA): TGTGCCAGCTCCCTGGGCACAACTAACACTGAAGCTTTCTTT. The chain carries TRBV6-5 and TRBJ1-1; D gene uncertain. V gave up 8 bases and J gave up 2 bases, with 15 bases separating them. There are 14 residues in the CDR3. Germline V gene data show CDR1 as MNHEY and CDR2 as SVGAGI.

The chain combines TRBV13 with TRBJ2-1, with D possibly TRBD1 on 5 matching bases. The germline V and J ends were trimmed by 5 bases and 10 bases, with 27 bases remaining between them. The CDR3 runs 17 residues. Germline CDR1 PRHDT, CDR2 FYEKMQ (reference sequence). In DNA form, the CDR3 reads TGTGCCAGCAGCCTGGGGCTTGGTCCAGGGATATCCTTGGAGCAGTTCTTC. Translation gives CASSLGLGPGISLEQFF.

The chain is built from TRBV5-1 and TRBJ2-1; 9 positions match TRBD2. J was trimmed by 14 bases and V by 3 bases; bases with no gene match: 6. The CDR3 totals 12 residues. CDR1 and CDR2 (germline): SGHRS, YFSETQ. This chain's CDR3 is CASSSIAGVEFF. CDR3 nucleotide sequence: TGCGCCAGCAGCTCAATAGCGGGAGTCGAGTTCTTC.

About this clone: An end of the junction differs from the germline gene, which may be a read error. V gene TRBV7-7 combines with J gene TRBJ2-1; possibly TRBD1 for D (6 bases). The germline CDR1 and CDR2 sequences are SSHAT and FNYEAQ (reference sequence). The CDR3 is 15 amino acids. CDR3 nucleotides: TGTGCTAGCAGCCGGGGACATGACTCCTACAATGAGCAGTTCTTC. Protein sequence: CASSRGHDSYNEQFF.

This CDR3 reads CASSQTSTDTQYF. The CDR3 DNA sequence: TGTGCCAGCAGCCAAACAAGCACAGATACGCAGTATTTT. The chain couples TRBV16 to TRBJ2-3; no firm D call. CDR1 KGHSY and CDR2 FQNENV come from the germline V gene. This CDR3 has 13 residues. V lost 2 bases and J lost 0, with 3 bases in between.

The CDR3 region has the DNA TGTGCCAGCAGTTACGCCTCGGAGATCTATGGCTACACCTTC. Its protein product is CASSYASEIYGYTF. This sequence joins TRBV6-5 and TRBJ1-2; no definite D call. V gave up 2 bases and J gave up 4 bases, with 11 bases separating them. The CDR3 spans 14 residues. Germline V gives CDR1 MNHEY, CDR2 SVGAGI.

V usage is TRBV10-3 and J usage is TRBJ2-2; 7 bases map to TRBD2. Trimming cost V 4 bases and J 2 bases; bases outside gene matches: 4. The germline CDR1 and CDR2 sequences are ENHRY and SYGVKD. This CDR3 has 15 amino acids. CDR3 nucleotides: TGTGCCATCAGTGTCTCTAGCGGCAACACCGGGGAGCTGTTTTTT. Translating gives CAISVSSGNTGELFF.

CDR3 protein: CASSPIRDRDWQGYTF. In nucleotides, the CDR3 is TGTGCCAGCAGCCCTATCCGGGACAGGGATTGGCAGGGCTACACCTTC. The genes are TRBV5-4 and TRBJ1-2, with TRBD1 matching 9 bases. With 4 bases clipped from V and 8 bases from J, the junction kept 15 bases outside the gene matches. The CDR3 contains 16 residues. Germline CDR1 reads SGHNT; CDR2 reads YYREEE (reference sequence).

V usage is TRBV27 and J usage is TRBJ2-3; D perhaps matches TRBD1 (5 bases). CDR1 is MNHEY and CDR2 is SMNVEV in the germline V gene (reference sequence). Trimming removed 4 bases from V and 0 bases from J, with 11 bases in between. The CDR3 runs 15 residues. The CDR3 DNA is TGTGCCAGCAGTTCCGGCGCAGGGAGCACAGATACGCAGTATTTT. As protein: CASSSGAGSTDTQYF.

The rearrangement uses TRBV30 and TRBJ1-1; D not certain. The germline gives CDR1 GTSNPN, CDR2 SVGIG (reference sequence). V lost 4 bases to trimming and J lost 5 bases, with 11 bases between them. This CDR3 comprises 12 residues. CDR3 sequence: CAWTAPRTEAFF. CDR3 DNA sequence: TGTGCCTGGACAGCCCCGCGGACTGAAGCTTTCTTT.